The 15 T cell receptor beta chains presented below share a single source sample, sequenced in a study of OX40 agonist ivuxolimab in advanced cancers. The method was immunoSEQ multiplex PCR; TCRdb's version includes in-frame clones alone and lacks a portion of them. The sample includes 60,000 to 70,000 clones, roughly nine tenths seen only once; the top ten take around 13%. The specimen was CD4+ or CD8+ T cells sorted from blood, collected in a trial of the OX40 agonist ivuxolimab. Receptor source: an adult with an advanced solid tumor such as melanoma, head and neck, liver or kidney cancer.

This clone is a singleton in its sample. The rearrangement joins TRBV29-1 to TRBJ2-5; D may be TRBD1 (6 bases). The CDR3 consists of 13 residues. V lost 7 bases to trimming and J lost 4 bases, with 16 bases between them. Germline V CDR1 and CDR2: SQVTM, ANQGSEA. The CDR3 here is CSAHTGPGETQYF. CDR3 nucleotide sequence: TGCAGCGCTCATACAGGGCCGGGAGAGACCCAGTACTTC. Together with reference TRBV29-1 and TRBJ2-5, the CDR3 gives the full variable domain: SAVISQKPSRDICQRGTSLTIQCQVDSQVTMMFWYRQQPGQSLTLIATANQGSEATYESGFVIDKFPISRPNLTFSTLTVSNMSPEDSSIYLCSAHTGPGETQYFGPGTRLLVL.

In DNA form, the CDR3 reads TGTGCCAGCAGCCGGACTGAAGGACACACAGATACGCAGTATTTT. This sequence encodes CASSRTEGHTDTQYF. V is TRBV2 and J is TRBJ2-3; D is possibly TRBD1 or TRBD2 (5 bases each). The germline V and J ends were trimmed by 6 bases and 2 bases, with 15 bases remaining between them. Germline lookup yields CDR1 SNHLY and CDR2 FYNNEI. The CDR3 runs to 15 residues.

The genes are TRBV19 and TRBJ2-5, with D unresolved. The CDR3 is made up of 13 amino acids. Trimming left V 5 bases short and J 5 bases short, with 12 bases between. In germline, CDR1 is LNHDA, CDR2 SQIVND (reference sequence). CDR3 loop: CASSSQLVETQYF. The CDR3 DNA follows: TGTGCCAGTAGTTCCCAGTTGGTGGAGACCCAGTACTTC.

This CDR3 is CASSWTANTEAFF. The CDR3 DNA reads as TGTGCCAGCAGTTGGACAGCCAACACTGAAGCTTTCTTT. The chain combines TRBV27 with TRBJ1-1; tentative D call: TRBD1 (6 bases). The germline CDR1 and CDR2 sequences are MNHEY and SMNVEV (reference sequence). The CDR3 length is 13 residues. Trimming took off 4 bases at V and 2 bases at J, with 8 bases between the two ends.

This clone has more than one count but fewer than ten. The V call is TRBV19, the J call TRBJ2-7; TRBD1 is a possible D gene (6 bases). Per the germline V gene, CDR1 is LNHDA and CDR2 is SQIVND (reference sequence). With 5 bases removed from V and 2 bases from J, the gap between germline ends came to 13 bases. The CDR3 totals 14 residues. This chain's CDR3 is CASSQRDTTYEQYF. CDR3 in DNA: TGTGCCAGTAGTCAACGGGACACCACCTACGAGCAGTACTTC.

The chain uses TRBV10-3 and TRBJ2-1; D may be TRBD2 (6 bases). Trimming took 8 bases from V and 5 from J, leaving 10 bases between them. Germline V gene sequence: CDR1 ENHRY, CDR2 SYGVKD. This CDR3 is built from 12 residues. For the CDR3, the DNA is TGTGCCATCGGGGGGAGCAACAATGAGCAGTTCTTC. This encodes CAIGGSNNEQFF.

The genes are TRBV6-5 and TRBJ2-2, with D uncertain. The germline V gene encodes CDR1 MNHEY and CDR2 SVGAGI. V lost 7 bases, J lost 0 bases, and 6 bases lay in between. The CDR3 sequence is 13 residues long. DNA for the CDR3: TGTGCCAGCAAACAGACGAACACCGGGGAGCTGTTTTTT. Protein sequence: CASKQTNTGELFF.

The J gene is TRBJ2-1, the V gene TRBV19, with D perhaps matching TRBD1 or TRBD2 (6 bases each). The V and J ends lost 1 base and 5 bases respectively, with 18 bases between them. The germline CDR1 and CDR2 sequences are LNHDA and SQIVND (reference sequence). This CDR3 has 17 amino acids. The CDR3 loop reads CASSIVLTGPGDNEQFF. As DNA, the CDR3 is TGTGCCAGTAGTATAGTCTTGACAGGTCCGGGGGACAATGAGCAGTTCTTC.

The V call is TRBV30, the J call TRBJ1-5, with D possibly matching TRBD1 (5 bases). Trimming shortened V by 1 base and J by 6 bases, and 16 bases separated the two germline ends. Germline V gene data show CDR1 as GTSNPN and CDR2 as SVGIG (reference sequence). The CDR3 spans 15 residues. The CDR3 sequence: CAWSDGQGLGQPQHF. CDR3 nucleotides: TGTGCCTGGAGTGACGGTCAGGGACTAGGTCAGCCCCAGCATTTT.

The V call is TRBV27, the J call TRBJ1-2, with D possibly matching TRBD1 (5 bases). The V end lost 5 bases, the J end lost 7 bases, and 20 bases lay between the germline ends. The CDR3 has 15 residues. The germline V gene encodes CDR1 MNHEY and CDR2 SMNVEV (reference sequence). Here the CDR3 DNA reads TGTGCCAGCAGTCCCCTCTATGGGGGAGGGAGTGGCTACACCTTC. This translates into CASSPLYGGGSGYTF.

CDR3 in amino acids: CASSLDQWSYEQYF. The CDR3 nucleotides are TGTGCCAGCAGCTTAGATCAGTGGTCCTACGAGCAGTACTTC. The genes are TRBV11-2 and TRBJ2-7; D is uncertain. The CDR3 contains 14 residues. The V end was cut by 0 bases, the J end by 1 base, with 7 bases between. Germline V lookup: CDR1 SGHAT, CDR2 FQNNGV.

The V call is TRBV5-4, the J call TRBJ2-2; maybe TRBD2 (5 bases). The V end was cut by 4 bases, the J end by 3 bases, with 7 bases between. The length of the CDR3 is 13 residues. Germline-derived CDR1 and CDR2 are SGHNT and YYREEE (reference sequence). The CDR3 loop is CASSLGDTGELFF. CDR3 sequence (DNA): TGTGCCAGCAGCCTCGGGGACACCGGGGAGCTGTTTTTT.

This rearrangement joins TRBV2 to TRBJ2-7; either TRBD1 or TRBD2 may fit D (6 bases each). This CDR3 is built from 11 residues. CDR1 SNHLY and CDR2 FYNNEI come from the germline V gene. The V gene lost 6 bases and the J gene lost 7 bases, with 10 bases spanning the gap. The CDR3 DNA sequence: TGTGCCAGCAGAGGGGGGCCGGAGCAGTACTTC. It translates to CASRGGPEQYF.

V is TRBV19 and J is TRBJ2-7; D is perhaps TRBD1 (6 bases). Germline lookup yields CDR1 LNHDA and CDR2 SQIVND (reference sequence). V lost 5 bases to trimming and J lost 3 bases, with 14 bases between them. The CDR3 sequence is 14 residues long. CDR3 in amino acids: CASSSRTALYEQYF. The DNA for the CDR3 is TGTGCCAGTAGTTCCCGGACAGCCCTCTACGAGCAGTACTTC.

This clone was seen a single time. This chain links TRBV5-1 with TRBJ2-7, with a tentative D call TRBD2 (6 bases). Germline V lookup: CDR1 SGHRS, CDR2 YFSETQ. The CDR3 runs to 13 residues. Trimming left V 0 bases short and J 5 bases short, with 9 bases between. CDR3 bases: TGCGCCAGCAGCTTGGCCGGGAGCGACGAGCAGTACTTC. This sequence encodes CASSLAGSDEQYF.